This T cell receptor (beta chain) is from a study of cytomegalovirus exposure and HLA in healthy donors. Study-level information: About 80 million unique TCR sequences came from HLA-typed donors in an early release.

General study results and limits: There were several of the most significant clusters that appeared linked to common viral pathogens in a later analysis. According to the study, 180 or so TCR beta chains were cytomegalovirus-associated. Analyses of presence and absence presupposed an approximately uniform sequencing depth across donors.

With respect to this clone: The antigen is undetermined.

The study ran its PCR with 60 Vbeta and 13 Jbeta primers. Libraries were prepared by immunoSEQ multiplex PCR; TCRdb keeps only in-frame clonotypes and omits some of them. The sample holds 50,000 to 80,000 clones. The germline gives CDR1 SGHTA, CDR2 FQGNSA. The J segment lost 4 bases and the V segment lost 2 bases, leaving 9 bases of the junction unmatched. This CDR3 is built from 17 residues. The chain has TRBV7-2 and TRBJ2-3; 10 nucleotides match TRBD2. The specimen was PBMCs. This TCR was recovered from a woman between 18 and 30 years old in good health and CMV-seronegative. Written as DNA, the CDR3 is TGTGCCAGCAGCTTATCACTAAGACTAGCGGGTGCAGATACGCAGTATTTT. Its protein product is CASSLSLRLAGADTQYF.